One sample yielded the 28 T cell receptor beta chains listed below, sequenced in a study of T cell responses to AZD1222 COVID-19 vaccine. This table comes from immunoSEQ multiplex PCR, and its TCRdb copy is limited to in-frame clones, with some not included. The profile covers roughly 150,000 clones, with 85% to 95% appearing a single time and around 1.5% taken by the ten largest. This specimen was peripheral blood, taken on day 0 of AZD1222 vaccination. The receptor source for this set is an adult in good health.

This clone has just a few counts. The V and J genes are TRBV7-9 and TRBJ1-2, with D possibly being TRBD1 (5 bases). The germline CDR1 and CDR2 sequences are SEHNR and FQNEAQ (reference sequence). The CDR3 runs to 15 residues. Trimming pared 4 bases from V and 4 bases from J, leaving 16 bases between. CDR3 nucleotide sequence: TGTGCCAGCAGCTCAGTGGGACCTAATATCTATGGCTACACCTTC. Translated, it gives CASSSVGPNIYGYTF.

The CDR3 sequence is CASRLGGGSGNTIYF. The CDR3 DNA reads as TGTGCCAGCAGGCTAGGGGGTGGTTCTGGAAACACCATATATTTT. This chain links TRBV28 with TRBJ1-3; possible D gene TRBD1, 6 bases. Trimming stripped 6 bases from V and 1 base from J, with 13 bases between. CDR1 is MDHEN, CDR2 SYDVKM, per germline. This CDR3 comprises 15 residues. The full variable domain, in which reference TRBV28 and TRBJ1-3 provide the parts outside the CDR3, is DVKVTQSSRYLVKRTGEKVFLECVQDMDHENMFWYRQDPGLGLRLIYFSYDVKMKEKGDIPEGYSVSREKKERFSLILESASTNQTSMYLCASRLGGGSGNTIYFGEGSWLTVV.

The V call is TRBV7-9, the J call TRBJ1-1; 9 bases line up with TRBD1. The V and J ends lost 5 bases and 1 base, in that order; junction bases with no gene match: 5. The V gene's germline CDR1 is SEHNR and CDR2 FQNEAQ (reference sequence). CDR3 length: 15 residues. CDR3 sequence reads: CASSEQGAPNTEAFF. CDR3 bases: TGTGCCAGCAGCGAACAGGGGGCCCCGAACACTGAAGCTTTCTTT.

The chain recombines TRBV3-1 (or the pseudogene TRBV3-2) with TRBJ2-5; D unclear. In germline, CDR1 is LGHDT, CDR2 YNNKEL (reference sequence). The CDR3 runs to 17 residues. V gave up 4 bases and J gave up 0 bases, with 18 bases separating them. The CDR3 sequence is CASSPLMTYRYQETQYF. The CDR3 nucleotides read TGTGCCAGCAGCCCACTCATGACCTATCGGTACCAAGAGACCCAGTACTTC.

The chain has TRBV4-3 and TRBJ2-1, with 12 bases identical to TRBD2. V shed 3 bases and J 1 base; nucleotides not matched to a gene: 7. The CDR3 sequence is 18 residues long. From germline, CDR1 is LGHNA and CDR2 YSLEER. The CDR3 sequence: CASSQDPGTSGSYNEQFF. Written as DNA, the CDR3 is TGCGCCAGCAGCCAGGACCCCGGGACTAGCGGGTCCTACAATGAGCAGTTCTTC.

The DNA of the CDR3 is TGTGCCAGCAGTGAAAGGGCTAGCGGGAGGGGCGAGCAGTTCTTC. Protein product: CASSERASGRGEQFF. The chain links TRBV2 to TRBJ2-1; 12 positions match TRBD2. The CDR3 is 15 residues long. The V and J ends lost 2 bases and 10 bases, in that order; junction bases with no gene match: 6. Germline V CDR1 and CDR2: SNHLY, FYNNEI.

This chain's CDR3 is CASSPRDTLQETQYF. Written as DNA, the CDR3 is TGTGCCAGCAGCCCCCGGGACACCCTACAAGAGACCCAGTACTTC. The chain recombines TRBV7-9 with TRBJ2-5; a possible D gene is TRBD1 (6 bases). Trimming took off 5 bases at V and 2 bases at J, with 15 bases between the two ends. Germline CDR1 reads SEHNR; CDR2 reads FQNEAQ (reference sequence). The CDR3 loop spans 15 amino acids. The complete variable domain, with remaining parts taken from reference TRBV7-9 and TRBJ2-5, reads DTGVSQNPRHKITKRGQNVTFRCDPISEHNRLYWYRQTLGQGPEFLTYFQNEAQLEKSRLLSDRFSAERPKGSFSTLEIQRTEQGDSAMYLCASSPRDTLQETQYFGPGTRLLVL.

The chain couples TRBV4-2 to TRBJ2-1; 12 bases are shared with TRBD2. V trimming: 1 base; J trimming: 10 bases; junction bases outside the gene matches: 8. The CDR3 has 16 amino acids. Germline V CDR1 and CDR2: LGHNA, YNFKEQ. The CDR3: CASSQGSSGRAYEQFF. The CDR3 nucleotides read TGTGCCAGCAGCCAAGGGTCTAGCGGGAGGGCATACGAGCAGTTCTTC.

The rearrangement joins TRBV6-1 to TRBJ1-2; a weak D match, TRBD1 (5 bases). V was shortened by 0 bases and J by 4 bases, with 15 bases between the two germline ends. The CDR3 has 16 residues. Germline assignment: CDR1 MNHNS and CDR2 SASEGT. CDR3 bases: TGTGCCAGCAGTGAAGCTGGGGCAGTTCCTCTCTATGGCTACACCTTC. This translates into CASSEAGAVPLYGYTF.

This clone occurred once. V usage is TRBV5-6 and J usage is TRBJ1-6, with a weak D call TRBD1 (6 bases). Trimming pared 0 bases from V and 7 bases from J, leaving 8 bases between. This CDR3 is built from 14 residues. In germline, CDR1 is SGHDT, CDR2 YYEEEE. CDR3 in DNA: TGTGCCAGCAGCTTGGGGGACAACAATTCACCCCTCCACTTT. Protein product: CASSLGDNNSPLHF.

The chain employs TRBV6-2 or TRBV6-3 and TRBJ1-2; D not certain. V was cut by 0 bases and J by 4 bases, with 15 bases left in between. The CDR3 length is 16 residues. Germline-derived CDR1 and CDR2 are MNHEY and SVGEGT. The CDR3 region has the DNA TGTGCCAGCAGTTACTCGAGAGCGGGTAGAGGCTATGGCTACACCTTC. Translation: CASSYSRAGRGYGYTF.

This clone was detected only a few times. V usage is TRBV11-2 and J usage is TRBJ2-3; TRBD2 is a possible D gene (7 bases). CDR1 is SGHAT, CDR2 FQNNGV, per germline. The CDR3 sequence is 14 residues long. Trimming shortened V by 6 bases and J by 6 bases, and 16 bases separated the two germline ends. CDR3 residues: CASSHVGGRDTQYF. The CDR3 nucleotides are TGTGCCAGCAGTCATGTGGGGGGGCGGGATACGCAGTATTTT.

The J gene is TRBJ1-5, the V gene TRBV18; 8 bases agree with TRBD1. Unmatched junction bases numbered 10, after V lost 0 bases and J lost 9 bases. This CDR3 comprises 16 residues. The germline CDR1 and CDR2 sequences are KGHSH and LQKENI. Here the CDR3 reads CASSPPGGQGQRPQHF. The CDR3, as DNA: TGTGCCAGCTCACCACCCGGTGGACAGGGCCAGCGGCCCCAGCATTTT. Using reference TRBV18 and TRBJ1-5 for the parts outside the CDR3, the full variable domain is NAGVMQNPRHLVRRRGQEARLRCSPMKGHSHVYWYRQLPEEGLKFMVYLQKENIIDESGMPKERFSAEFPKEGPSILRIQQVVRGDSAAYFCASSPPGGQGQRPQHFGDGTRLSIL.

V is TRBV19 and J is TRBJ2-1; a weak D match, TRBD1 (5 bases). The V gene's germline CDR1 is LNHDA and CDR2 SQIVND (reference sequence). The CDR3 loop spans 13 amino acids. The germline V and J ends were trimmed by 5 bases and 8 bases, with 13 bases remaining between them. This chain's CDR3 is CASSGAGFDEQFF. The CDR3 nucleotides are TGTGCCAGTAGTGGGGCCGGCTTCGATGAGCAGTTCTTC.

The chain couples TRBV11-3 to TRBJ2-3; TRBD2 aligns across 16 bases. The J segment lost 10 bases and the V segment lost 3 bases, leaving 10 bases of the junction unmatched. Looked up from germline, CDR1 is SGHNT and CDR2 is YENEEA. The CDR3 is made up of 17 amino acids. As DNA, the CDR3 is TGTGCCAGCAGCTTGGAGGGACTAGCGGGAGGGCCGCCACCGCAGTATTTT. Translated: CASSLEGLAGGPPPQYF. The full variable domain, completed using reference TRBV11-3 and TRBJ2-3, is EAGVVQSPRYKIIEKKQPVAFWCNPISGHNTLYWYLQNLGQGPELLIRYENEEAVDDSQLPKDRFSAERLKGVDSTLKIQPAELGDSAVYLCASSLEGLAGGPPPQYFGPGTRLTVL.

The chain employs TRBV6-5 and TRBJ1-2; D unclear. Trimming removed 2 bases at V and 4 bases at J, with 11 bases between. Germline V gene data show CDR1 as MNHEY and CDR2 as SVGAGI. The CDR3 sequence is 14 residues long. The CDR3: CASSYGGVSYGYTF. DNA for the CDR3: TGTGCCAGCAGTTACGGTGGGGTATCCTATGGCTACACCTTC.

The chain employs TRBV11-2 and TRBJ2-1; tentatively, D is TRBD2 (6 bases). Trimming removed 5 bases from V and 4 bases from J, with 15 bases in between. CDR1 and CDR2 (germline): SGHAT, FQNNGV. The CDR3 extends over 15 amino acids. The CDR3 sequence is CASSLLGGSYNEQFF. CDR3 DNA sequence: TGTGCCAGCAGCCTGCTCGGGGGATCATACAATGAGCAGTTCTTC.

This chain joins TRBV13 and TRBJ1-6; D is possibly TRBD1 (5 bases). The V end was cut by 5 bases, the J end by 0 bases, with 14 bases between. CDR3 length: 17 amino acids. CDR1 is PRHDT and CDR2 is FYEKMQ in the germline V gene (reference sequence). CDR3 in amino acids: CASSLARQSSYNSPLHF. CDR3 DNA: TGTGCCAGCAGCCTAGCCCGACAGAGCTCCTATAATTCACCCCTCCACTTT.

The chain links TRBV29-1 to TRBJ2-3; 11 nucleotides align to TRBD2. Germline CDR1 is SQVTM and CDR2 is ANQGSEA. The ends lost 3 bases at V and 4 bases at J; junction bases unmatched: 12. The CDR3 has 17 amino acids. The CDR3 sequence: CSVDSLAGGGGADTQYF. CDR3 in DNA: TGCAGCGTTGACAGTCTAGCGGGAGGAGGAGGTGCAGATACGCAGTATTTT.

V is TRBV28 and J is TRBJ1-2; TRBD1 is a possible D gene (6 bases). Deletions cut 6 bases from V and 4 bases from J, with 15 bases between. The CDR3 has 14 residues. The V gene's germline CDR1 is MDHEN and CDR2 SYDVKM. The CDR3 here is CASRTSDRSYGYTF. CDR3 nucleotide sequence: TGTGCCAGCAGGACTTCGGACAGAAGCTATGGCTACACCTTC.

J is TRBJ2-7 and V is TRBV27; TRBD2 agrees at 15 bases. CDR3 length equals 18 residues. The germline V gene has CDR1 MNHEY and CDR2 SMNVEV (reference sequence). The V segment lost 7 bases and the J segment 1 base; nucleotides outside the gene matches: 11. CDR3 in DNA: TGTGCCAGCACCCCATCCGGACTAGCGGGAGGGCGGTCCTACGAGCAGTACTTC. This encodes CASTPSGLAGGRSYEQYF.

CDR3 region: CASSPEGDLGRNTIYF. CDR3 bases: TGCGCCAGCAGCCCGGAGGGGGACCTGGGTCGGAACACCATATATTTT. The chain joins TRBV5-1 to TRBJ1-3; perhaps TRBD1 as D (6 bases). V was pared by 4 bases and J by 7 bases, with 21 bases between. Germline V gene lookup returns CDR1 SGHRS and CDR2 YFSETQ. This CDR3 contains 16 residues.

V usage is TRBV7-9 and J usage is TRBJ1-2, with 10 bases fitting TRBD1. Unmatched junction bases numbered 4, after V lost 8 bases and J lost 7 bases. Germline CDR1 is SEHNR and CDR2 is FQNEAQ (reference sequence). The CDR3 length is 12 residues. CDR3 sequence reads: CASRQGAGGYTF. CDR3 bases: TGTGCCAGCCGACAGGGGGCCGGTGGCTACACCTTC.

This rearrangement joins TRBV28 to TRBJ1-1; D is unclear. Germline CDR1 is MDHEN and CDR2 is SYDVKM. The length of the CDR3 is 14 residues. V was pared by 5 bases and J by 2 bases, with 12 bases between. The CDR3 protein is CASSALQVNTEAFF. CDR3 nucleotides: TGTGCCAGCAGTGCCCTTCAGGTCAACACTGAAGCTTTCTTT.

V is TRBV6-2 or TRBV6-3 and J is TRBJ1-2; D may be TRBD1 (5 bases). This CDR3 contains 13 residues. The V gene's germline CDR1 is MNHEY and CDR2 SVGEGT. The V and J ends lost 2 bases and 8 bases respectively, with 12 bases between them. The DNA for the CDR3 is TGTGCCAGCAGTTACGGGTGGACAAGGGGCTACACCTTC. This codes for CASSYGWTRGYTF.

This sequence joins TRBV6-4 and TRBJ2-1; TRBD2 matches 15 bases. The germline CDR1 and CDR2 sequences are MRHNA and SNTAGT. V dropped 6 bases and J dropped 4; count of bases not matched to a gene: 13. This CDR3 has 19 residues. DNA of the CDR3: TGTGCCAGCAGCCCCTCAGGACTAGCGGGGGGGCTAAAGTACAATGAGCAGTTCTTC. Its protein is CASSPSGLAGGLKYNEQFF.

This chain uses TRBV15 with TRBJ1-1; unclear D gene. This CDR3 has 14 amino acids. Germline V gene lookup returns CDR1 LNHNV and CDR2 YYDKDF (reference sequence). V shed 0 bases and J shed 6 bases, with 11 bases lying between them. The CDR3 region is CATSRDRAVPEAFF. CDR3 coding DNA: TGTGCCACCAGCAGAGACCGGGCGGTACCTGAAGCTTTCTTT.

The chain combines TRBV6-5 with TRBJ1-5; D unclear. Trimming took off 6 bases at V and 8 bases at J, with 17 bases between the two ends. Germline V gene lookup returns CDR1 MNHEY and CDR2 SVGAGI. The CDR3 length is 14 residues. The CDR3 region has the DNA TGTGCCAGCAGCGCTCTGTGGGGAGACGAGCCCCAGCATTTT. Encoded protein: CASSALWGDEPQHF.